The 7 T cell receptor beta chains reported below all come from one sample, sequenced in a study of blood T cell repertoires in COVID-19 (dated by TCRdb to 2018 to 2020). Library prep was done by the immunoSEQ multiplex PCR assay. The clones in this table, taken by TCRdb from immuneACCESS, are in-frame only. Not every clone is retained; where verified, under half of the shortfall comes from an unresolved V gene, and the cause of the rest is unknown. The table for this sample lists 250,000 to 300,000 clones; 80% to 90% of them were counted only once. The ten largest clones add up to roughly 5.7% of the sample. Sequences were obtained from peripheral blood. Receptors originate from a man at least 80 years old with acute or convalescent COVID-19.

The rearrangement links TRBV6-5 to TRBJ2-7; 7 positions agree with TRBD1. V lost 11 bases to trimming and J lost 2 bases; unmatched junction nucleotides: 6. CDR1 is MNHEY and CDR2 is SVGAGI in the germline V gene. CDR3 length: 12 amino acids. CDR3 region: CALGQAPYEQYF. CDR3 DNA: TGTGCCCTCGGACAGGCGCCCTACGAGCAGTACTTC.

This chain uses TRBV7-6 with TRBJ1-3, with D unclear. The CDR3 sequence is 17 residues long. Trimming removed 4 bases from V and 0 bases from J, with 16 bases in between. CDR1 and CDR2 from the germline V gene are SGHVS and FNYEAQ. The CDR3 coding sequence is TGTGCCAGCAGCTCGTCGGGAGGTCTGAGCTCTGGAAACACCATATATTTT. Amino acid sequence: CASSSSGGLSSGNTIYF. Looking up the rest from reference TRBV7-6 and TRBJ1-3 gives the full variable domain: GAGVSQSPRYKVTKRGQDVALRCDPISGHVSLYWYRQALGQGPEFLTYFNYEAQQDKSGLPNDRFSAERPEGSISTLTIQRTEQRDSAMYRCASSSSGGLSSGNTIYFGEGSWLTVV.

This chain uses TRBV2 with TRBJ1-5; perhaps TRBD1 as D (6 bases). V lost 10 bases to trimming and J lost 6 bases, with 13 bases between them. CDR3 length equals 12 residues. Germline loops: CDR1 SNHLY, CDR2 FYNNEI. CDR3 bases: TGTGCCATACAGGGTGGAGTTCAGCCCCAGCATTTT. Translation gives CAIQGGVQPQHF.

This clone has just a few counts. The chain recombines TRBV27 with TRBJ2-2; 10 bases are shared with TRBD2. The CDR3 covers 16 residues. Germline V gene sequence: CDR1 MNHEY, CDR2 SMNVEV (reference sequence). With V trimmed by 8 bases and J by 7 bases, 13 bases remained unmatched. CDR3 amino acids: CASRPVPSGSLGELFF. The CDR3 DNA reads as TGTGCCAGCCGCCCGGTGCCTAGCGGGAGCCTCGGGGAGCTGTTTTTT.

The chain uses TRBV28 and TRBJ2-3, with a possible D match to TRBD2 (6 bases). Trimming stripped 5 bases from V and 1 base from J, with 10 bases between. Germline V gene sequence: CDR1 MDHEN, CDR2 SYDVKM. CDR3 length: 14 residues. CDR3 DNA sequence: TGTGCCAGCAGTCGTAGCGGAGGCACAGATACGCAGTATTTT. It yields the protein CASSRSGGTDTQYF.

The rearrangement uses TRBV19 and TRBJ2-1; TRBD2 might be the D (6 bases). The CDR3 contains 14 residues. Trimming pared 3 bases from V and 3 bases from J, leaving 9 bases between. Germline V CDR1 and CDR2: LNHDA, SQIVND (reference sequence). CDR3 residues: CASSIRGIYNEQFF. CDR3 in DNA: TGTGCCAGTAGTATCCGCGGGATCTACAATGAGCAGTTCTTC.

In its sample, this clone was seen a few times. The chain uses TRBV9 and TRBJ1-1; 7 bases agree with TRBD1. Trimming removed 3 bases from V and 4 bases from J; junction bases left unmatched: 9. The CDR3 has 15 residues. In germline, CDR1 is SGDLS, CDR2 YYNGEE. In nucleotides, the CDR3 is TGTGCCAGCAGCGAGGCCACAGGGGTAGGCACTGAAGCTTTCTTT. Translating it yields CASSEATGVGTEAFF.